This TCR beta chain is from a study of beta chain features in type 1 diabetes. General study results and limits: In every one of the four CD4+ subsets, TCRB CDR3s were moderately but significantly shorter in Type 1 diabetes patients.

The germline V gene has CDR1 MNHNS and CDR2 SASEGT. V lost 4 bases to trimming and J lost 0 bases, with 9 bases between them. The CDR3 loop spans 15 amino acids. Comment on this clone: Its target is unknown.

Every isolated RNA sample was fully reverse transcribed, so sequencing captured expressed TCRB transcripts. Here immunoSEQ multiplex PCR was the method, and the copy in TCRdb shows in-frame clones only, minus some. Of 640,000 or so clones in the sample, about an eighth were seen once. Every sorted population was more than 98% pure. The source is a man aged 18 to 30 with type 1 diabetes. The sequenced sample was naive CD4+ T cells from blood. This sequence joins TRBV6-1 and TRBJ1-4, with unresolved D. The CDR3 coding sequence is TGTGCCAGCAGTGGGACCGGGGCAACTAATGAAAAACTGTTTTTT. It yields the protein CASSGTGATNEKLFF.